This entry describes one TCR beta chain. Its antigen is not known. By 5'RACE template switching, TCR cDNA was produced, with a universal primer site and UMIs added in the process. TCRdb reprocessed the 5' RACE reads with MiXCR, giving one entry per CDR3 protein. The sample lists about 340,000 distinct CDR3 sequences, around 3.9% seen once, with around 24% in the top ten. This sample was included in a study of T cells after yellow fever vaccination. Whole-study context: Fractions of low cell number were prepared using SMART-Seq v4 Ultra Low Input.

Trimming took off 4 bases at V and 1 base at J, with 20 bases between the two ends. This CDR3 comprises 17 residues. Germline CDR1 reads SGHKS; CDR2 reads YYEKEE (reference sequence). Overall study results and limits: When the response was secondary, it was weaker but reached its peak faster, day 5 versus 15. Post-booster samples contained most primary-vaccination clones (more than 95% CD4, about 90% CD8).

The sample in question was PBMCs, obtained 5 days after the yellow fever booster vaccination. The V gene is TRBV5-5, the J gene TRBJ1-2; no clear D. This TCR was recovered from a young man who received the YFV17D yellow fever vaccine. The CDR3 sequence is CASSRYGEEDGNYGYTF. CDR3 nucleotide sequence: TGTGCCAGCAGCCGATACGGTGAAGAAGACGGTAACTATGGCTACACCTTC. The full variable domain, in which reference TRBV5-5 and TRBJ1-2 provide the parts outside the CDR3, is DAGVTQSPTHLIKTRGQQVTLRCSPISGHKSVSWYQQVLGQGPQFIFQYYEKEERGRGNFPDRFSARQFPNYSSELNVNALLLGDSALYLCASSRYGEEDGNYGYTFGSGTRLTVV.